This TCR beta chain was identified in a study of human T cells and chemical hapten exposure (dated by TCRdb to the early 2020s). Study-level background: Libraries were pooled for sequencing, and per-sample TCR yields varied mainly because of small differences in library volumes within the pool. In alopecia patients, the study followed how the peripheral blood TCR repertoire changed in vivo over primary and secondary sensitization to diphenylcyclopropenone (DPC), a hapten.

Total RNA was isolated from unfractionated whole blood collected in Tempus Blood RNA tubes. Roughly five healthy volunteers acted as controls for TCR sequencing and had blood drawn at day 0, 2 weeks and 6 weeks. Clipping removes 6 bases from V and 4 bases from J, with 11 as the unmatched junction base count. CDR1 and CDR2 (MNHEY, SMNVEV) derive from the germline V gene (reference sequence). The CDR3 numbers 16 residues from cysteine through phenylalanine. Only the CDR3 region is kept as DNA, spanning 48 bases read in frame from base 1. With respect to this clonotype: Its antigen has not been determined. Base qualities are missing; no much larger clone stands one base away.

During library preparation, unique molecular identifiers were attached to individual cDNA molecules so that TCRs could be counted quantitatively and reproducibly. From each blood RNA sample, both TCR alpha and TCR beta chains were sequenced. Per the original workflow: Samples had a median of about 90,000 TCRs, with a range from 23,224 to 690,600. V, J and CDR3 annotation of the TCR reads was carried out using the Decombinator software suite. For PS versus PT1 abundance plots, all samples were subsampled to the same number of TCRs (28,000). Expanded TCRs were defined as absent before sensitization and observed at least eight times at the 2-week time point. TCRdb ran its own pipeline on the public reads, namely fastp trimming at Q25 and MiXCR clone calling, and kept in-frame beta chains. Identical CDR3 proteins give one entry, which carries the most common genes and DNA. TCRdb's processing, not the study's, gives the V and J calls here. The sample yields about 120,000 distinct CDR3 sequences; about 8.9% were counted once. Roughly 1.3% of the sample comes from the top ten.

Study-level results and caveats: No change with DPC sensitization was found in the number of TCRs above 1 in 1000 frequency, and no evidence of global repertoire structure alterations was found. Repeated subsampling changed both the strength of the expansion versus patch-test correlation and the threshold at which the correlation became significant.

Specimen: whole blood. The receptor's source is a human donor in good health. Some clones in this sample may be carry-over from other donors' samples. Donor details come from another sample of the same person, matched by shared clones. This chain is built from TRBV27 and TRBJ2-3, with 9 bases matching TRBD2. The CDR3: CASRFEWGGGADTQYF. The DNA sequence is TGTGCCAGCAGATTCGAATGGGGCGGGGGGGCAGATACGCAGTATTTT.